The rows below give T cell receptor beta chains drawn from one sample of a study of immune cell composition in non-small cell lung cancer. The repertoire was sequenced with immunoSEQ multiplex PCR; TCRdb's copy has only in-frame clones and lacks some. This sample has about 3,600 clones, with over 60% found just once. Sample: non-adjacent lung tissue. Source of these receptors: a human donor with non-small cell lung cancer. The CDR3 runs from the conserved cysteine through the conserved F or W. Each record gives: D gene, clone size, V gene, J gene, CDR3 DNA, CDR3 protein. A D gene is named only where the DNA matches it firmly. Expanded clones are given a class, and other clones once, few, many or no size at all.

d_call: NA
clone_size: NA
v_call: TRBV30
j_call: TRBJ2-7
cdr3_nt: TGTGCCTGGAGTGTGGCTGGAGCCTACGAGCAGTACTTC
cdr3_aa: CAWSVAGAYEQYF

d_call: NA
clone_size: few
v_call: TRBV10-3
j_call: TRBJ2-3
cdr3_nt: TGTGCCACCCGGGGGACTGGGGGAGCGGCCTTT
cdr3_aa: CATRGTGGAAF

d_call: NA
clone_size: few
v_call: TRBV27
j_call: TRBJ2-1
cdr3_nt: TGTGCCAGCAGCCAATACAATGAGCAGTTCTTC
cdr3_aa: CASSQYNEQFF

d_call: NA
clone_size: NA
v_call: TRBV30
j_call: TRBJ2-7
cdr3_nt: TGTGCCTGGAGTGTTGGAGGGAAAAGCTACGAGCAGTACTTC
cdr3_aa: CAWSVGGKSYEQYF

d_call: NA
clone_size: once
v_call: TRBV28
j_call: TRBJ1-2
cdr3_nt: TGTGCCAGCAGCAAAACAGGGCTAGTCAGTAGCTACACCTTC
cdr3_aa: CASSKTGLVSSYTF

d_call: TRBD2
clone_size: NA
v_call: TRBV5-4
j_call: TRBJ2-3
cdr3_nt: TGTGCCAGCAGCTTGCAGGTAGCGGGGCCTACAGATACGCAGTATTTT
cdr3_aa: CASSLQVAGPTDTQYF

d_call: TRBD1
clone_size: NA
v_call: TRBV4-1
j_call: TRBJ1-3
cdr3_nt: TGCGCCAGCAGCCACACGGCGGGAGGGGGCGGAGGAAACACCATATATTTT
cdr3_aa: CASSHTAGGGGGNTIYF

d_call: NA
clone_size: NA
v_call: TRBV28
j_call: TRBJ1-1
cdr3_nt: TGTGCCAGCAGCCTACCGTGGGGGGGCACTGAAGCTTTCTTT
cdr3_aa: CASSLPWGGTEAFF

d_call: TRBD1
clone_size: NA
v_call: TRBV19
j_call: TRBJ1-2
cdr3_nt: TGTGCCAGTAGTATAGATCTGACAGGGGGCCATACTCGTGGCTACACCTTC
cdr3_aa: CASSIDLTGGHTRGYTF

d_call: TRBD1
clone_size: NA
v_call: TRBV19
j_call: TRBJ2-7
cdr3_nt: TGTGCCAGTAGTACCGGACAGGGGGCCTACGAGCAGTACTTC
cdr3_aa: CASSTGQGAYEQYF

d_call: NA
clone_size: NA
v_call: TRBV2
j_call: TRBJ2-2
cdr3_nt: TGTGCCAGCGTGGGAGGATGGGGTCTAACCGGGGAGCTGTTTTTT
cdr3_aa: CASVGGWGLTGELFF

d_call: TRBD1
clone_size: NA
v_call: TRBV10-3
j_call: TRBJ2-7
cdr3_nt: TGTGCCATCACGGACAGGGGGGCTAACGAGCAGTACTTC
cdr3_aa: CAITDRGANEQYF

d_call: TRBD2
clone_size: once
v_call: TRBV7-2
j_call: TRBJ2-1
cdr3_nt: TGTGCCAGCACCAATTCGGTGGGCAGCGGGAGTTTCCATGAGCAGTTCTTC
cdr3_aa: CASTNSVGSGSFHEQFF

d_call: TRBD1
clone_size: once
v_call: TRBV9
j_call: TRBJ2-2
cdr3_nt: TGTGCCAGCAGCCGGTGGACAGGGGGCGCGAACACCGGGGAGCTGTTTTTT
cdr3_aa: CASSRWTGGANTGELFF

d_call: TRBD2
clone_size: NA
v_call: TRBV10-3
j_call: TRBJ2-4
cdr3_nt: TGTGCCATCAGTGAGTCGACTAGCGGGGTAGCCAAAAACATTCAGTACTTC
cdr3_aa: CAISESTSGVAKNIQYF

d_call: TRBD1
clone_size: NA
v_call: TRBV2
j_call: TRBJ2-1
cdr3_nt: TGTGCCAGCAGTTCTGACAGGGGTTCCTACAATGAGCAGTTCTTC
cdr3_aa: CASSSDRGSYNEQFF

d_call: NA
clone_size: NA
v_call: TRBV5-6
j_call: TRBJ1-2
cdr3_nt: TGTGCCAGCAGCTTGGTGAGGCCTTCTAACTATGGCTACACCTTC
cdr3_aa: CASSLVRPSNYGYTF

d_call: NA
clone_size: NA
v_call: TRBV5-1
j_call: TRBJ2-7
cdr3_nt: TGCGCCAGCAGCTTGGGACAGAATTACTACGAGCAGTACTTC
cdr3_aa: CASSLGQNYYEQYF

d_call: TRBD2
clone_size: NA
v_call: TRBV5-6
j_call: TRBJ2-3
cdr3_nt: TGTGCCAGCAGCTTGAAGCGGGGAGAGAATCGTTACAGCACAGATACGCAGTATTTT
cdr3_aa: CASSLKRGENRYSTDTQYF

d_call: TRBD2
clone_size: NA
v_call: TRBV2
j_call: TRBJ2-1
cdr3_nt: TGTGCCAGCAGTAGCAGCGGGGGGGACAATGAGCAGTTCTTC
cdr3_aa: CASSSSGGDNEQFF

d_call: NA
clone_size: NA
v_call: TRBV19
j_call: TRBJ2-7
cdr3_nt: TGTGCCAGTAGTATAGATATTTCAGTAGCCGAGCAGTACTTC
cdr3_aa: CASSIDISVAEQYF

d_call: TRBD1
clone_size: NA
v_call: TRBV5-6
j_call: TRBJ2-3
cdr3_nt: TGTGCCAGCAGCTTGGTTGTAGGGGGCAGAGATACGCAGTATTTT
cdr3_aa: CASSLVVGGRDTQYF

d_call: TRBD1
clone_size: few
v_call: TRBV7-9
j_call: TRBJ1-2
cdr3_nt: TGTGCCAGCAGCTTAGTCCAGGGGGCGTATGGCTACACCTTC
cdr3_aa: CASSLVQGAYGYTF

d_call: TRBD1
clone_size: NA
v_call: TRBV27
j_call: TRBJ2-1
cdr3_nt: TGTGCCAGCAGTCGCCCCTCCGGGACAGGGGTCTACAATGAGCAGTTCTTC
cdr3_aa: CASSRPSGTGVYNEQFF

d_call: TRBD2
clone_size: NA
v_call: TRBV7-8
j_call: TRBJ2-1
cdr3_nt: TGTGCCAGCAGCTTAGAAGCGGGAGTGATAAATGAGCAGTTCTTC
cdr3_aa: CASSLEAGVINEQFF

d_call: TRBD1
clone_size: NA
v_call: TRBV28
j_call: TRBJ2-5
cdr3_nt: TGTGCCAGCAGTCAGACAGGGGATGGGGAGGAGACCCAGTACTTC
cdr3_aa: CASSQTGDGEETQYF

d_call: TRBD1
clone_size: NA
v_call: TRBV5-1
j_call: TRBJ2-1
cdr3_nt: TGCGCCAGCAGCTCTTCCGGGACAGGAATAGGGGAGCAGTTCTTC
cdr3_aa: CASSSSGTGIGEQFF

d_call: NA
clone_size: NA
v_call: TRBV5-4
j_call: TRBJ1-4
cdr3_nt: TGTGCCAGCAGCTTAGCTTCAGGGCGAAGTGAAAAACTGTTTTTT
cdr3_aa: CASSLASGRSEKLFF

d_call: TRBD2
clone_size: NA
v_call: TRBV30
j_call: TRBJ2-5
cdr3_nt: TGTGCCTGGAGTGCAATAGCGGGGGAGCGGGAGACCCAGTACTTC
cdr3_aa: CAWSAIAGERETQYF

d_call: TRBD1
clone_size: NA
v_call: TRBV28
j_call: TRBJ2-7
cdr3_nt: TGTGCCAGCACAAGGACAGGCCTCTACGAGCAGTACTTC
cdr3_aa: CASTRTGLYEQYF

d_call: NA
clone_size: few
v_call: TRBV5-1
j_call: TRBJ1-2
cdr3_nt: TGCGCCAGCAGCTCCCCTTTACAGGGTATCTTCAAAATGGGCTACACCTTC
cdr3_aa: CASSSPLQGIFKMGYTF

d_call: TRBD1
clone_size: NA
v_call: TRBV5-4
j_call: TRBJ2-2
cdr3_nt: TGTGCCAGCAGCTTAGGACAGGACACCGGGGAGCTGTTTTTT
cdr3_aa: CASSLGQDTGELFF

d_call: NA
clone_size: NA
v_call: TRBV5-4
j_call: TRBJ2-3
cdr3_nt: TGTGCCAGCAGCATGGGGCGCACAGATACGCAGTATTTT
cdr3_aa: CASSMGRTDTQYF

d_call: TRBD2
clone_size: NA
v_call: TRBV10-2
j_call: TRBJ2-1
cdr3_nt: TGCGCCAGCAGTGAGGGTGCGGGAGCGTACAATGAGCAGTTCTTC
cdr3_aa: CASSEGAGAYNEQFF

d_call: NA
clone_size: NA
v_call: TRBV15
j_call: TRBJ2-1
cdr3_nt: TGTGCCACCAGCAGAGGTCGGACGGGGGGCCGCAATGAGCAGTTCTTC
cdr3_aa: CATSRGRTGGRNEQFF

d_call: NA
clone_size: NA
v_call: TRBV2
j_call: TRBJ1-1
cdr3_nt: TGTGCCAGAGGAGGGCTATCAAAGAACACTGAAGCTTTCTTT
cdr3_aa: CARGGLSKNTEAFF